This TCR beta chain was identified in a study of blood T cell repertoires in COVID-19. The CDR3 length is 17 residues. CDR1 is MNHEY, CDR2 SMNVEV, per germline (reference sequence). Deletions cut 7 bases from V and 0 bases from J, with 19 bases between. Measured with immunoSEQ multiplex PCR; TCRdb has only the in-frame clones, and not every one. The sample includes 45,000 to 55,000 clones, more than 60% seen only once; the top ten take 14% to 15%. Specimen: peripheral blood. The chain has TRBV27 and TRBJ2-1, with unresolved D. This receptor was identified in a human donor with active or convalescent COVID-19. The donor label of this sample is uncertain. The CDR3 sequence: CASTIYHSPSSYNEQFF. In DNA, the CDR3 is TGTGCCAGCACCATTTACCATAGCCCAAGCTCCTACAATGAGCAGTTCTTC.